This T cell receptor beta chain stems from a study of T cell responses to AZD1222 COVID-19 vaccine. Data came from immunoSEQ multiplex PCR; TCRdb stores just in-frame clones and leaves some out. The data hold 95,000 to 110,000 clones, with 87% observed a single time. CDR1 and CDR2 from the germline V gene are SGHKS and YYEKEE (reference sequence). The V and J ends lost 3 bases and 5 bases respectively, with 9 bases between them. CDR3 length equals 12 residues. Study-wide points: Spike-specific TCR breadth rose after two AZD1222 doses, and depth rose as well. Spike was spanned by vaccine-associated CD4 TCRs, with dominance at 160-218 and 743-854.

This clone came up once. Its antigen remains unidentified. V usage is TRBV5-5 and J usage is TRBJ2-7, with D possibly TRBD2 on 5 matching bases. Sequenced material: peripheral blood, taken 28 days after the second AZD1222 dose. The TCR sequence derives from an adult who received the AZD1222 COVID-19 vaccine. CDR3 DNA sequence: TGTGCCAGCAGCTCTAGCCGGAACGAGCAGTACTTC. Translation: CASSSSRNEQYF.